Below are 29 T cell receptor beta chains sequenced from a single sample in a study of early T cells in non-severe SARS-CoV-2 infection. TCRdb called the 5' RACE reads again in MiXCR, with one record for every CDR3 protein. The sample includes tens of thousands of distinct CDR3 sequences, more than 9% of them seen just once. What was sequenced was whole blood. The receptors were gathered from an adult who was a healthcare worker with PCR-confirmed SARS-CoV-2 infection or an uninfected control (not recorded which).

This clonotype was detected many times. The CDR3 loop is CASSRAPGTEYGYTF. The CDR3 DNA follows: TGTGCCAGCAGCAGAGCCCCCGGGACAGAGTATGGCTACACCTTC. This rearrangement joins TRBV11-2 to TRBJ1-2; 7 positions match TRBD1. Germline values: CDR1 SGHAT, CDR2 FQNNGV. Germline trimming cut 5 bases from V and 5 bases from J; bases unmatched to any gene: 11. The CDR3 totals 15 residues.

This clonotype came up many times. The chain carries TRBV6-6 and TRBJ1-1, with a tentative D call TRBD1 (6 bases). Looked up from germline, CDR1 is MNHNY and CDR2 is SVGAGI (reference sequence). The CDR3 runs 15 residues. V gave up 7 bases and J gave up 5 bases, with 20 bases separating them. CDR3 DNA: TGTGCCAGCACCTGGGGGGGGGCGAAGGATACTGAAGCTTTCTTT. This gives the protein CASTWGGAKDTEAFF.

This clonotype was counted ten times or more. This chain connects TRBV27 to TRBJ2-3, with 8 bases lining up with TRBD2. The CDR3 has 17 residues. V trimming: 5 bases; J trimming: 3 bases; junction bases outside the gene matches: 13. Per germline, CDR1 MNHEY and CDR2 SMNVEV (reference sequence). CDR3 loop: CASSPFGVAGFTDTQYF. As DNA, the CDR3 is TGTGCCAGCAGTCCATTCGGGGTAGCGGGGTTTACAGATACGCAGTATTTT.

This clonotype has just a few counts. This chain uses TRBV27 with TRBJ1-1; D unresolved. The V and J ends lost 4 bases and 10 bases respectively, with 10 bases between them. Germline values: CDR1 MNHEY, CDR2 SMNVEV (reference sequence). This CDR3 is 11 amino acids long. CDR3 residues: CASSYSLGAFF. In DNA form, the CDR3 reads TGTGCCAGCAGTTATAGCCTAGGAGCTTTCTTT.

This clonotype was found many times. The chain has TRBV29-1 and TRBJ2-3; D gene uncertain. Trimming removed 3 bases at V and 6 bases at J, with 10 bases between. Germline V gene sequence: CDR1 SQVTM, CDR2 ANQGSEA. The CDR3 sequence is 12 residues long. The CDR3 loop reads CSVESAGDTQYF. CDR3 sequence (DNA): TGCAGCGTTGAGTCCGCCGGGGATACGCAGTATTTT.

This clonotype has more than one count but fewer than ten. The chain carries TRBV27 and TRBJ1-1, with 7 bases lining up with TRBD1. The CDR3 totals 14 residues. Germline V gene lookup returns CDR1 MNHEY and CDR2 SMNVEV (reference sequence). Unmatched junction bases numbered 2, after V lost 4 bases and J lost 0 bases. The CDR3 spells CASSSDRVNTEAFF. The CDR3 bases are TGTGCCAGCAGTTCAGACAGGGTGAACACTGAAGCTTTCTTT.

This clonotype was counted many times. This sequence joins TRBV10-2 and TRBJ1-2; maybe TRBD1 (6 bases). V was clipped by 7 bases and J by 6 bases, with 18 bases between them. Germline V gives CDR1 WSHSY, CDR2 SAAADI. There are 14 residues in the CDR3. The CDR3 loop is CASNHPGEGNGYTF. Written as DNA, the CDR3 is TGCGCCAGCAATCATCCAGGGGAAGGGAATGGCTACACCTTC.

CDR3 bases: TGTGCCAGCAGCTTCCATATAGACTATGGCTACACCTTC. Protein: CASSFHIDYGYTF. The chain recombines TRBV7-9 with TRBJ1-2, with D uncertain. CDR1 SEHNR and CDR2 FQNEAQ come from the germline V gene (reference sequence). V dropped 3 bases and J dropped 3 bases, with 8 bases sitting between them. CDR3 length: 13 residues.

This clonotype has a count of ten or more. The J gene is TRBJ1-1, the V gene TRBV28, with TRBD1 as a possible D gene (5 bases). Per the germline V gene, CDR1 is MDHEN and CDR2 is SYDVKM. There are 16 residues in the CDR3. The V end was cut by 2 bases, the J end by 5 bases, with 18 bases between. CDR3 region: CASSLPQQVGRTEAFF. Here the CDR3 DNA reads TGTGCCAGCAGTTTACCCCAACAGGTAGGGCGGACTGAAGCTTTCTTT.

This clonotype was seen repeatedly, ten times or more. The chain employs TRBV11-3 and TRBJ2-2; TRBD2 aligns across 8 bases. The CDR3 loop spans 15 amino acids. V was clipped by 3 bases and J by 3 bases; unmatched bases: 3. Germline V CDR1 and CDR2: SGHNT, YENEEA. CDR3 loop: CASSLGLGDTGELFF. The CDR3 bases are TGTGCCAGCAGCTTGGGACTAGGGGACACCGGGGAGCTGTTTTTT.

V gene TRBV7-6 combines with J gene TRBJ2-3; no clear D. This CDR3 region has 15 residues. Between the trimmed V and J ends, which lost 1 base and 7 bases, there was a span of 15 bases. The germline V gene has CDR1 SGHVS and CDR2 FNYEAQ. CDR3 sequence reads: CASSLEGRTANTQYF. Here the CDR3 DNA reads TGTGCCAGCAGCTTAGAGGGCAGAACAGCAAATACGCAGTATTTT.

The chain links TRBV6-5 to TRBJ1-3; no reliable D call. This CDR3 is 12 amino acids long. The V gene's germline CDR1 is MNHEY and CDR2 SVGAGI. Trimming removed 5 bases at V and 4 bases at J, with 6 bases between. The CDR3 loop is CASSTTGNTIYF. The CDR3 DNA reads as TGTGCCAGCAGTACGACAGGAAACACCATATATTTT.

This clonotype has more than one count but fewer than ten. J is TRBJ1-5 and V is TRBV30, with D perhaps matching TRBD1 (5 bases). The germline CDR1 and CDR2 sequences are GTSNPN and SVGIG (reference sequence). Trimming took 0 bases from V and 5 from J, leaving 11 bases between them. This CDR3 comprises 14 residues. In DNA form, the CDR3 reads TGTGCCTGGAGTGTAATGGGGCTCCATCAGCCCCAGCATTTT. It is translated as CAWSVMGLHQPQHF.

This clonotype has just a few counts. As DNA, the CDR3 is TGTGCCAGCAGCCGGGCCGGGGGTCGCCAAGAGACCCAGTACTTC. Its translation: CASSRAGGRQETQYF. The chain joins TRBV28 to TRBJ2-5, with D possibly being TRBD2 (6 bases). The V end was cut by 6 bases, the J end by 1 base, with 15 bases between. Germline values: CDR1 MDHEN, CDR2 SYDVKM. The CDR3 runs 15 residues.

This clonotype turned up a few times. The V gene is TRBV5-1, the J gene TRBJ2-1, with TRBD2 matching 10 bases. This CDR3 has 15 amino acids. Trimming at V came to 4 bases and at J to 4 bases, leaving 5 bases not matched to a gene. Germline V gene data show CDR1 as SGHRS and CDR2 as YFSETQ. The CDR3 loop is CASSVSGGPYNEQFF. CDR3 bases: TGCGCCAGCAGCGTTAGCGGGGGGCCGTACAATGAGCAGTTCTTC.

This clonotype was picked up a small number of times. The J gene is TRBJ1-1, the V gene TRBV29-1; D is undetermined. CDR1 and CDR2 from the germline V gene are SQVTM and ANQGSEA. The ends were cut back, 4 bases at V and 3 bases at J, with 12 bases in the middle. The CDR3 contains 13 residues. The CDR3, as DNA: TGCAGCGTTGCCCGGGTGTTGGACACTGAAGCTTTCTTT. Its translation is CSVARVLDTEAFF.

Regarding this clonotype: Just one base apart from a much larger clone, this may be a read error. V and J are TRBV9 and TRBJ2-1; D remains ambiguous. The CDR3 covers 12 residues. CDR1 SGDLS and CDR2 YYNGEE come from the germline V gene. As DNA, the CDR3 is TGTGCCAGCAGCCCACGCTGGGGTGAGCAGATCTTC. Translation: CASSPRWGEQIF. Combining the CDR3 with reference TRBV9 and TRBJ2-1 gives the whole variable domain DSGVTQTPKHLITATGQRVTLRCSPRSGDLSVYWYQQSLDQGLQFLIQYYNGEERAKGNILERFSAQQFPDLHSELNLSSLELGDSALYFCASSPRWGEQIFGPGTRLTVL.

The table lists this clonotype with many counts. The chain links TRBV19 to TRBJ2-5, with 9 bases aligning to TRBD2. The trim removed 3 bases at V and 4 bases at J, leaving 9 bases unmatched. CDR1 and CDR2 from the germline V gene are LNHDA and SQIVND (reference sequence). The length of the CDR3 is 16 residues. The CDR3 nucleotides read TGTGCCAGTAGTATTTCAGCGGGGGGCCTGGGAGAGACCCAGTACTTC. Protein sequence: CASSISAGGLGETQYF.

A few counts support this clonotype. The chain's CDR3 is CASSLIVSGELFF. DNA for the CDR3: TGCGCCAGCAGCTTGATAGTGTCCGGGGAGCTGTTTTTT. The chain is built from TRBV5-1 and TRBJ2-2; D remains ambiguous. The germline V gene encodes CDR1 SGHRS and CDR2 YFSETQ. The CDR3 is made up of 13 amino acids. The V and J ends lost 1 base and 6 bases respectively, with 7 bases between them.

V usage is TRBV5-4 and J usage is TRBJ1-4, with unresolved D. The CDR3 is 13 residues long. V was shortened by 4 bases and J by 8 bases, with 12 bases between the two germline ends. Germline V gene lookup returns CDR1 SGHNT and CDR2 YYREEE (reference sequence). This chain's CDR3 is CASSPFPGEKLFF. The CDR3 coding sequence is TGTGCCAGCAGCCCTTTCCCGGGGGAAAAACTGTTTTTT.

This clonotype was picked up many times. This rearrangement joins TRBV10-2 to TRBJ2-7; D is uncertain. This CDR3 region has 13 residues. Trimming shortened V by 4 bases and J by 3 bases, and 10 bases separated the two germline ends. The germline V gene encodes CDR1 WSHSY and CDR2 SAAADI. The DNA for the CDR3 is TGCGCCAGCAGTGGGTCCCCAGTCTACGAGCAGTACTTC. Translated, it gives CASSGSPVYEQYF.

The chain uses TRBV5-1 and TRBJ2-6; D is unresolved. The V end was cut by 5 bases, the J end by 0 bases, with 3 bases between. This CDR3 has 13 amino acids. Germline CDR1 is SGHRS and CDR2 is YFSETQ. CDR3 in amino acids: CASRDSGANVLTF. The DNA for the CDR3 is TGCGCCAGCAGAGACTCTGGGGCCAACGTCCTGACTTTC.

CDR3 region: CASSTYKQETQYF. The CDR3 DNA follows: TGTGCCAGCAGTACCTACAAGCAAGAGACCCAGTACTTC. The genes are TRBV27 and TRBJ2-5; D gene uncertain. There are 13 residues in the CDR3. Per germline, CDR1 MNHEY and CDR2 SMNVEV (reference sequence). V lost 5 bases, J lost 2 bases, and 9 bases lay in between.

V and J are TRBV2 and TRBJ1-5; 7 positions match TRBD1. Germline CDR1 is SNHLY and CDR2 is FYNNEI. The CDR3 sequence is 15 residues long. V shed 7 bases, J shed 3 bases, and the junction held 9 bases outside the gene matches. CDR3 region: CASTVGTANNQPQHF. In nucleotides, the CDR3 is TGTGCCAGCACCGTAGGGACAGCTAACAATCAGCCCCAGCATTTT.

The sample holds many counts of this clonotype. The chain couples TRBV6-6 to TRBJ2-7; 7 positions agree with TRBD1. After removal of 6 bases from V and 3 bases from J, the junction contained 17 bases not matched to a gene. Germline CDR1 and CDR2: MNHNY and SVGAGI (reference sequence). The length of the CDR3 is 17 residues. CDR3 coding DNA: TGTGCCAGCAGAATAGGGGGCACAGGTAGGACCCTCTACGAGCAGTACTTC. The encoded protein is CASRIGGTGRTLYEQYF.

Only a few counts were recorded for this clonotype. The chain combines TRBV28 with TRBJ2-6; no clear D gene. This CDR3 region has 16 residues. Germline CDR1 and CDR2: MDHEN and SYDVKM. V dropped 4 bases and J dropped 0 bases, with 10 bases sitting between them. The CDR3 DNA follows: TGTGCCAGCAGTTCGAGCTCACTCTCTGGGGCCAACGTCCTGACTTTC. It yields the protein CASSSSSLSGANVLTF.

The V gene is TRBV6-2 or TRBV6-3, the J gene TRBJ1-5, with D uncertain. The CDR3 consists of 13 residues. Germline loops: CDR1 MNHEY, CDR2 SVGEGT. V lost 2 bases, J lost 5 bases, and 7 bases lay in between. CDR3 region: CASSYGGHQPQHF. For the CDR3, the DNA is TGTGCCAGCAGTTACGGTGGCCATCAGCCCCAGCATTTT.

This clonotype has at least ten counts. This rearrangement joins TRBV21-1 to TRBJ2-7; TRBD1, the table's D call, lacks a check against the DNA. TRBV21-1 is shown as a pseudogene. This CDR3 contains 16 residues. This CDR3 reads CASSPSGGGTDNEQYF. The CDR3 DNA follows: TGTGCCAGCAGCCCTTCCGGAGGGGGAACGGACAACGAGCAGTACTTC.

This clonotype showed up many times. The chain combines TRBV21-1 with TRBJ1-1; TRBD1, the table's D call, was not compared with the DNA. TRBV21-1 is termed a pseudogene. The CDR3 covers 19 residues. CDR3 in amino acids: CASSKVPSVQAVLITEAFF. The CDR3 coding sequence is TGTGCCAGCAGCAAAGTCCCGTCCGTACAAGCCGTATTGATCACTGAAGCTTTCTTT.